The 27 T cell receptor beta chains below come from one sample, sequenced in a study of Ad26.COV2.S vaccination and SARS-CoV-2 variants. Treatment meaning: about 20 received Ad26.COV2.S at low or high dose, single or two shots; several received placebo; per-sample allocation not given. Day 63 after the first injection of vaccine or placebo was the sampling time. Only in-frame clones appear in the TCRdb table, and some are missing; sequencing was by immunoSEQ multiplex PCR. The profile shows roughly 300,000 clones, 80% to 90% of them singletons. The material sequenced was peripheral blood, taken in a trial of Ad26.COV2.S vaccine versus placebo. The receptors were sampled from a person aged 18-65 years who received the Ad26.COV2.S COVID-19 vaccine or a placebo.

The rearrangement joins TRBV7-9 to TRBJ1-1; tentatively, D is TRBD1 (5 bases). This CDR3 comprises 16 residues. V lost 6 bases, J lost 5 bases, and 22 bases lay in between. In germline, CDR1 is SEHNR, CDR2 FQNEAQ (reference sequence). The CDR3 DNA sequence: TGTGCCAGCAGTACTTCCGGGACCATAACTTGGACTGAAGCTTTCTTT. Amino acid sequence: CASSTSGTITWTEAFF.

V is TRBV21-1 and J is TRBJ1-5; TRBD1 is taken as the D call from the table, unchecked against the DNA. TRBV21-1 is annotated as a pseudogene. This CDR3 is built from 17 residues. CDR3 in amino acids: CASSNPVTGSERQPQHF. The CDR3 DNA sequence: TGTGCCAGCAGCAACCCAGTAACAGGGAGTGAACGACAGCCCCAGCATTTT.

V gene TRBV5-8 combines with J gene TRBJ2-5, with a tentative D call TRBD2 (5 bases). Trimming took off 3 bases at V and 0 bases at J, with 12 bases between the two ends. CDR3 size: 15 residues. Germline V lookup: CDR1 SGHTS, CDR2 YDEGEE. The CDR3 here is CASSSGGTDQETQYF. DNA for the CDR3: TGTGCCAGCAGCTCCGGAGGTACAGACCAAGAGACCCAGTACTTC.

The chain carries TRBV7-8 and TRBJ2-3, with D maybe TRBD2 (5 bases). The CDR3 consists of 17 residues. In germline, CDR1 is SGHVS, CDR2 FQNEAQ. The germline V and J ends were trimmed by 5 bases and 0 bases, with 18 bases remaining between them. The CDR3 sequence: CASSPDSERESTDTQYF. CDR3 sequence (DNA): TGTGCCAGCAGCCCAGATAGCGAAAGAGAAAGCACAGATACGCAGTATTTT.

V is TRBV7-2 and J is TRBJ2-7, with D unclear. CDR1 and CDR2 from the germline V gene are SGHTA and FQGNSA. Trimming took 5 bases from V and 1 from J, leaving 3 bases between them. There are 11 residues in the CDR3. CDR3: CASSESYEQYF. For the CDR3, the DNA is TGTGCCAGCAGCGAATCCTACGAGCAGTACTTC. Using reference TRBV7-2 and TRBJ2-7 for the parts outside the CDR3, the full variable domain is GAGVSQSPSNKVTEKGKDVELRCDPISGHTALYWYRQSLGQGLEFLIYFQGNSAPDKSGLPSDRFSAERTGGSVSTLTIQRTQQEDSAVYLCASSESYEQYFGPGTRLTVT.

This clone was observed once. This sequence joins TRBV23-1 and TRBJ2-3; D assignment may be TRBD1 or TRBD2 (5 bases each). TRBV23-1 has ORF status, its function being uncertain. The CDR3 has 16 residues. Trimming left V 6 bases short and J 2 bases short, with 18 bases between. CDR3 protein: CASRWTGTDFTDTQYF. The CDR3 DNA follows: TGCGCCAGCAGGTGGACCGGGACGGACTTCACAGATACGCAGTATTTT.

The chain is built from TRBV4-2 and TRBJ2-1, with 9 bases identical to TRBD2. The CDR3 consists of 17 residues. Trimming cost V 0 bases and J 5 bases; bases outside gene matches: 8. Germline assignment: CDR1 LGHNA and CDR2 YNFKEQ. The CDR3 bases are TGTGCCAGCAGCCAAGATCGGGGCGGGGGGGACCACAATGAGCAGTTCTTC. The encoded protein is CASSQDRGGGDHNEQFF.

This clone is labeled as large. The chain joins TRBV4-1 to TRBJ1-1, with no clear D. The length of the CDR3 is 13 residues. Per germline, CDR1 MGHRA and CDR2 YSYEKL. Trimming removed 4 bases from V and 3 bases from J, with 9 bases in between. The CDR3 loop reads CASSPWLYTEAFF. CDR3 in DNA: TGCGCCAGCAGCCCCTGGCTGTACACTGAAGCTTTCTTT.

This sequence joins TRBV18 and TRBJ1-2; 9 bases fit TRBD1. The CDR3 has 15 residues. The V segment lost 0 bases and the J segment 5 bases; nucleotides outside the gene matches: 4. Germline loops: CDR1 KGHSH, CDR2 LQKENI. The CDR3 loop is CASSPPGTGTYGYTF. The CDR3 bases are TGTGCCAGCTCACCACCCGGGACAGGGACATATGGCTACACCTTC.

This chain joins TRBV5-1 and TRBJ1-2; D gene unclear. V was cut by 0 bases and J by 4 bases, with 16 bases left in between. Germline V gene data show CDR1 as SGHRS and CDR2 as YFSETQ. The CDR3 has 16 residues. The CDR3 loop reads CASSLASTLTSYGYTF. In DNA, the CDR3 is TGCGCCAGCAGCTTGGCCTCAACTTTAACTAGCTATGGCTACACCTTC.

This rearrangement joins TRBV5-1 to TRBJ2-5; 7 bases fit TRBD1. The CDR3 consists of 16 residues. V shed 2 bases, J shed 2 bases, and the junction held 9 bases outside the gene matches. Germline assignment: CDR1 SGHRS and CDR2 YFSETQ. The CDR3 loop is CASSLLPGGGQETQYF. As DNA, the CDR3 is TGCGCCAGCAGCTTACTGCCAGGGGGTGGTCAAGAGACCCAGTACTTC.

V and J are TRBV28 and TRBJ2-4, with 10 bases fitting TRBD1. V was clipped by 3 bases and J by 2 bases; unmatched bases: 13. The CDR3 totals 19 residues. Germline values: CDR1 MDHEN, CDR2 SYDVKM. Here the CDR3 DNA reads TGTGCCAGCAGTTTTATCAGGACAGGGGGAGGAAGGACCAAAAACATTCAGTACTTC. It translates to CASSFIRTGGGRTKNIQYF.

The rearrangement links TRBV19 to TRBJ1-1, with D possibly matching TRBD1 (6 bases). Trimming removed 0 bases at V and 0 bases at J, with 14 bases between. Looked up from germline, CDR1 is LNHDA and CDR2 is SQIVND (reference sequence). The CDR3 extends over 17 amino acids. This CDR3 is CASSIENREVVNTEAFF. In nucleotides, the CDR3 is TGTGCCAGTAGTATAGAAAACAGGGAGGTGGTGAACACTGAAGCTTTCTTT.

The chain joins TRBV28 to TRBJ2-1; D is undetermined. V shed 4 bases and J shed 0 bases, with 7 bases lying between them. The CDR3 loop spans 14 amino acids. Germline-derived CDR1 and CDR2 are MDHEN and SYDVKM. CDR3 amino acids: CASSYSSSYNEQFF. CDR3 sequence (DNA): TGTGCCAGCAGTTACTCGTCCTCCTACAATGAGCAGTTCTTC.

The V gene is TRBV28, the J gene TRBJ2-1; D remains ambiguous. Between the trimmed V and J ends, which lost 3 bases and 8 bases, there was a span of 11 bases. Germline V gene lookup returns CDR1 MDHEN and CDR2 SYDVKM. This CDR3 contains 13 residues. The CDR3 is CASSFGAPDEQFF. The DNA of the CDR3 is TGTGCCAGCAGTTTTGGCGCTCCAGATGAGCAGTTCTTC.

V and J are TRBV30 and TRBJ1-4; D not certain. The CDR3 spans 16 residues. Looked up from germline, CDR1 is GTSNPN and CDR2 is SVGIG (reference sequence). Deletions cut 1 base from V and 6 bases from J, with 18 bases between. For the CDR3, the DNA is TGTGCCTGGAGTGCTTTGGACTCCCCACGGGATGAAAAACTGTTTTTT. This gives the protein CAWSALDSPRDEKLFF. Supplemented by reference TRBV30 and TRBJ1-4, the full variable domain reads SQTIHQWPATLVQPVGSPLSLECTVEGTSNPNLYWYRQAAGRGLQLLFYSVGIGQISSEVPQNLSASRPQDRQFILSSKKLLLSDSGFYLCAWSALDSPRDEKLFFGSGTQLSVL.

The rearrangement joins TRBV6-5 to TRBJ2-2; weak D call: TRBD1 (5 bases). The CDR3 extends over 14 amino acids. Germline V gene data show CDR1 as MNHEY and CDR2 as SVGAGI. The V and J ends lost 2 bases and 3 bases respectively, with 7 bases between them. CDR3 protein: CASSYRRDTGELFF. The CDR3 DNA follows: TGTGCCAGCAGTTACCGCAGGGACACCGGGGAGCTGTTTTTT.

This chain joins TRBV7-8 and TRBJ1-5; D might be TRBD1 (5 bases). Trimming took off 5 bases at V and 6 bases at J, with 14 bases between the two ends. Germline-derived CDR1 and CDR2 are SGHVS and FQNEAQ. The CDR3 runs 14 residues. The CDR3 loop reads CASSPTGTGQPQHF. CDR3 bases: TGTGCCAGCAGCCCGACCGGGACCGGTCAGCCCCAGCATTTT.

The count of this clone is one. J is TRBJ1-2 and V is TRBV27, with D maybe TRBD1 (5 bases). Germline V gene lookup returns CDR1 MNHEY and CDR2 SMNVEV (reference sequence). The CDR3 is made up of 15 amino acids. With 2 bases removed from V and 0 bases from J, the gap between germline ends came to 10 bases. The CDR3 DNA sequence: TGTGCCAGCAGTTTACGAGGGGCCGCTAACTATGGCTACACCTTC. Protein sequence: CASSLRGAANYGYTF.

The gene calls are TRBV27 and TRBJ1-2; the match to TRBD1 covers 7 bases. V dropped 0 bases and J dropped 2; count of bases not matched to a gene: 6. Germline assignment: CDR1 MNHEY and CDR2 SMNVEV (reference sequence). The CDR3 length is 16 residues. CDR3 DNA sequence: TGTGCCAGCAGTTTATCGGTCCGACAGGGAAACTATGGCTACACCTTC. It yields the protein CASSLSVRQGNYGYTF.

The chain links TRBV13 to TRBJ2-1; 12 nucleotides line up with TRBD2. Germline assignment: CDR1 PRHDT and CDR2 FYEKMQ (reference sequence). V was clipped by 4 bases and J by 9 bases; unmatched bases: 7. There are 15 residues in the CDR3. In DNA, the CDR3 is TGTGCCAGCAGCTCGGGGACTAGCGGGTGGCGTGAGCAGTTCTTC. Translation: CASSSGTSGWREQFF.

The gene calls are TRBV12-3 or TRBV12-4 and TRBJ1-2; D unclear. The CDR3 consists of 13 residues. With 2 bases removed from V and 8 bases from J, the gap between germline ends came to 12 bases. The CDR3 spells CASSLYRREGYTF. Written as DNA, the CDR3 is TGTGCCAGCAGTTTATACAGACGAGAGGGCTACACCTTC.

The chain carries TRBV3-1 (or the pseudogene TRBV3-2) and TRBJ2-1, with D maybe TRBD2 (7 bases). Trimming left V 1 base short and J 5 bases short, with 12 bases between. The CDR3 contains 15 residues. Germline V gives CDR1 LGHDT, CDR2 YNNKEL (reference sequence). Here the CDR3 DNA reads TGTGCCAGCAGCCAAGGGGGGGGCGGGAACAATGAGCAGTTCTTC. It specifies CASSQGGGGNNEQFF.

The CDR3: CASSQTPGGEKLFF. The CDR3 coding sequence is TGCGCCAGCAGCCAAACCCCGGGAGGGGAAAAACTGTTTTTT. The chain uses TRBV4-3 and TRBJ1-4; D gene ambiguous. V was cut by 2 bases and J by 8 bases, with 12 bases left in between. The CDR3 is 14 amino acids. Per germline, CDR1 LGHNA and CDR2 YSLEER.

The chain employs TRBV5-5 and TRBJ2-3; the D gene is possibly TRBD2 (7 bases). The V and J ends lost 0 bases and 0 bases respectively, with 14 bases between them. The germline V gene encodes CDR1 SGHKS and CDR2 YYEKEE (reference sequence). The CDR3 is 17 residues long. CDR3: CASSLGRGARSTDTQYF. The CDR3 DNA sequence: TGTGCCAGCAGCTTGGGCCGGGGGGCTAGGAGCACAGATACGCAGTATTTT.

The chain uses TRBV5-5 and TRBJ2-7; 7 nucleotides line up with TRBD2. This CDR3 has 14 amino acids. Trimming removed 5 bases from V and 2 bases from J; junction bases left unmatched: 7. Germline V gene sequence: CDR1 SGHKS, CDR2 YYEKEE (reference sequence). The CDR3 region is CASRSGVPPYEQYF. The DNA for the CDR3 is TGTGCCAGCAGGAGCGGGGTACCCCCCTACGAGCAGTACTTC.

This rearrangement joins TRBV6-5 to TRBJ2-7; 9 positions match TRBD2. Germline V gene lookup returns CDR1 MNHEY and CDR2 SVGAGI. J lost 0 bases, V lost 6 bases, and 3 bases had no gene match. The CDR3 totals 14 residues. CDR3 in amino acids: CASRPSGASYEQYF. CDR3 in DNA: TGTGCCAGCAGGCCTAGCGGGGCCTCCTACGAGCAGTACTTC.